One sample yielded the 26 T cell receptor beta chains listed below, sequenced in a study of blood T cell repertoires in COVID-19. Repertoires were generated with immunoSEQ multiplex PCR, while TCRdb's copy carries only in-frame clones and drops some. The sample has about 70,000 clones, around 89% seen once. Sequenced material: peripheral blood. The receptors shown here come from a human donor in a cohort sampled during active COVID-19.

The chain couples TRBV9 to TRBJ1-4; maybe TRBD1 (6 bases). This CDR3 is built from 15 residues. The germline V and J ends were trimmed by 2 bases and 3 bases, with 11 bases remaining between them. The V gene's germline CDR1 is SGDLS and CDR2 YYNGEE. CDR3 in amino acids: CASSVGGAPNEKLFF. The DNA of the CDR3 is TGTGCCAGCAGCGTCGGGGGGGCACCTAATGAAAAACTGTTTTTT.

J is TRBJ2-1 and V is TRBV7-2; 10 nucleotides match TRBD2. CDR1 and CDR2 (germline): SGHTA, FQGNSA. V was clipped by 1 base and J by 8 bases; unmatched bases: 5. The CDR3 totals 15 residues. The CDR3 DNA reads TGTGCCAGCAGCTTAGGCCTAGCGGGAGTGGATGAGCAGTTCTTC. Encoded protein: CASSLGLAGVDEQFF.

The rearrangement uses TRBV29-1 and TRBJ1-4; D is undetermined. V was cut by 7 bases and J by 0 bases, with 15 bases left in between. Germline-derived CDR1 and CDR2 are SQVTM and ANQGSEA. This CDR3 has 15 residues. For the CDR3, the DNA is TGCAGCGCTGTTCGGACGGGAGCAACTAATGAAAAACTGTTTTTT. This codes for CSAVRTGATNEKLFF.

The chain couples TRBV11-3 to TRBJ2-1, with D maybe TRBD2 (6 bases). Germline CDR1 is SGHNT and CDR2 is YENEEA. Trimming removed 5 bases at V and 2 bases at J, with 13 bases between. The CDR3 spans 15 residues. The CDR3 here is CASSRDGGTYNEQFF. The DNA of the CDR3 is TGTGCCAGCAGCCGGGACGGGGGAACCTACAATGAGCAGTTCTTC.

The gene calls are TRBV3-1 (or the pseudogene TRBV3-2) and TRBJ1-1; D is uncertain. The CDR3 is made up of 12 amino acids. V gave up 4 bases and J gave up 6 bases, with 9 bases separating them. The germline CDR1 and CDR2 sequences are LGHDT and YNNKEL (reference sequence). DNA for the CDR3: TGTGCCAGCAGCCGCGGTTTCGCTGAAGCTTTCTTT. Protein sequence: CASSRGFAEAFF.

V usage is TRBV11-3 and J usage is TRBJ2-1, with D maybe TRBD2 (5 bases). Trimming shortened V by 3 bases and J by 5 bases, and 14 bases separated the two germline ends. The length of the CDR3 is 15 residues. Looked up from germline, CDR1 is SGHNT and CDR2 is YENEEA. The CDR3 DNA reads as TGTGCCAGCAGCTTCGGGAAGTTAACTAACAATGAGCAGTTCTTC. Residues: CASSFGKLTNNEQFF. Complete variable domain (other parts from reference TRBV11-3 and TRBJ2-1): EAGVVQSPRYKIIEKKQPVAFWCNPISGHNTLYWYLQNLGQGPELLIRYENEEAVDDSQLPKDRFSAERLKGVDSTLKIQPAELGDSAVYLCASSFGKLTNNEQFFGPGTRLTVL.

The chain joins TRBV2 to TRBJ2-7, with D uncertain. This CDR3 region has 14 residues. Germline assignment: CDR1 SNHLY and CDR2 FYNNEI. Between the trimmed V and J ends, which lost 3 bases and 5 bases, there was a span of 14 bases. The CDR3 sequence is CASSDGLGRNEQYF. The CDR3 DNA follows: TGTGCCAGCAGTGATGGTCTAGGTCGGAACGAGCAGTACTTC.

This clone was seen only a few times. The chain joins TRBV10-3 to TRBJ2-3; 11 bases match TRBD1. The CDR3 has 17 amino acids. V shed 6 bases and J 2 bases; nucleotides not matched to a gene: 10. Per the germline V gene, CDR1 is ENHRY and CDR2 is SYGVKD. The CDR3 region is CAIREPWTGGFTDTQYF. The CDR3 DNA follows: TGTGCCATCAGGGAACCTTGGACAGGGGGCTTCACAGATACGCAGTATTTT.

The table lists this clone with a few counts. The chain is built from TRBV1 and TRBJ1-5. TRBV1 represents a pseudogene. The CDR3 length is 18 residues. The CDR3 sequence: CTSSQVLWRARMNQPQHF. CDR3 bases: TGCACCAGCAGCCAAGTATTATGGAGGGCGCGCATGAATCAGCCCCAGCATTTT.

V gene TRBV5-1 combines with J gene TRBJ2-1, with TRBD2 identical over 14 bases. Germline-derived CDR1 and CDR2 are SGHRS and YFSETQ. J lost 10 bases, V lost 4 bases, and 7 bases had no gene match. The CDR3 has 15 amino acids. The CDR3 region is CASSKGLAGDGEQFF. The DNA for the CDR3 is TGCGCCAGCAGCAAGGGACTAGCGGGAGATGGAGAGCAGTTCTTC.

This chain uses TRBV21-1 with TRBJ2-3; TRBD2 is the table's D call, not checked against the DNA. TRBV21-1 is a listed pseudogene. The CDR3 loop spans 15 amino acids. The CDR3 spells CASSRRLTSTDTQYF. The CDR3 DNA follows: TGTGCCAGCAGCAGGAGGCTCACTAGCACAGATACGCAGTATTTT.

This chain joins TRBV5-1 and TRBJ1-1; D is uncertain. Germline loops: CDR1 SGHRS, CDR2 YFSETQ. The CDR3 covers 15 residues. The V end lost 0 bases, the J end lost 1 base, and 10 bases lay between the germline ends. The CDR3 spells CASSLGHLPNTEAFF. The CDR3 DNA reads TGCGCCAGCAGCTTGGGACACCTTCCGAACACTGAAGCTTTCTTT.

This clone has only one observation. The chain is built from TRBV3-1 (or the pseudogene TRBV3-2) and TRBJ2-5; D is uncertain. V was trimmed by 3 bases and J by 2 bases, leaving 10 bases between them. CDR3 size: 14 residues. CDR1 and CDR2 from the germline V gene are LGHDT and YNNKEL (reference sequence). The CDR3 sequence: CASSHAAGQETQYF. The CDR3 coding sequence is TGTGCCAGCAGCCATGCCGCCGGGCAAGAGACCCAGTACTTC.

The chain has TRBV12-5 and TRBJ2-3; 7 nucleotides match TRBD2. This CDR3 is built from 14 residues. Per the germline V gene, CDR1 is LGHNT and CDR2 is FRNRAP. Trimming took 7 bases from V and 4 from J; bases not matched to a gene: 8. This chain's CDR3 is CASDSLGGADTQYF. As DNA, the CDR3 is TGTGCTAGTGATTCCTTGGGGGGGGCAGATACGCAGTATTTT.

The gene calls are TRBV27 and TRBJ1-2, with TRBD1 matching 8 bases. V lost 2 bases, J lost 3 bases, and 5 bases stayed unmatched. Germline CDR1 MNHEY, CDR2 SMNVEV (reference sequence). The CDR3 length is 15 residues. The chain's CDR3 is CASSLIAGGDYGYTF. The CDR3 DNA reads as TGTGCCAGCAGTTTAATTGCAGGGGGCGACTATGGCTACACCTTC.

The chain couples TRBV5-4 to TRBJ2-5; 8 bases match TRBD1. Germline trimming cut 3 bases from V and 1 base from J; bases unmatched to any gene: 5. The CDR3 has 15 amino acids. Germline V gene sequence: CDR1 SGHNT, CDR2 YYREEE (reference sequence). CDR3 nucleotide sequence: TGTGCCAGCAGCTCCGGAGGACAGGGCCAAGAGACCCAGTACTTC. It encodes CASSSGGQGQETQYF.

V and J are TRBV9 and TRBJ1-1; D is perhaps TRBD1 (5 bases). Germline V CDR1 and CDR2: SGDLS, YYNGEE. This CDR3 region has 13 residues. The V and J ends lost 0 bases and 8 bases respectively, with 11 bases between them. The CDR3 reads CASSVEETDEAFF. The CDR3 DNA reads as TGTGCCAGCAGCGTAGAGGAGACAGACGAAGCTTTCTTT.

V usage is TRBV6-2 or TRBV6-3 and J usage is TRBJ2-1; 13 bases are shared with TRBD2. Germline CDR1 and CDR2: MNHEY and SVGEGT. The V segment lost 6 bases and the J segment 2 bases; nucleotides outside the gene matches: 4. The CDR3 sequence is 16 residues long. CDR3 residues: CASSHTSGRAYNEQFF. In DNA, the CDR3 is TGTGCCAGCAGCCATACTAGCGGGAGGGCCTACAATGAGCAGTTCTTC.

This clone is a singleton in its sample. V and J are TRBV28 and TRBJ2-1; 9 nucleotides line up with TRBD2. The J segment lost 0 bases and the V segment lost 6 bases, leaving 3 bases of the junction unmatched. The CDR3 has 15 amino acids. Germline assignment: CDR1 MDHEN and CDR2 SYDVKM. In nucleotides, the CDR3 is TGTGCCAGCAGCAGTAGCGGGAGCTCCTACAATGAGCAGTTCTTC. This codes for CASSSSGSSYNEQFF. Full variable domain (rest looked up from reference TRBV28 and TRBJ2-1): DVKVTQSSRYLVKRTGEKVFLECVQDMDHENMFWYRQDPGLGLRLIYFSYDVKMKEKGDIPEGYSVSREKKERFSLILESASTNQTSMYLCASSSSGSSYNEQFFGPGTRLTVL.

This clone was detected a few times. V usage is TRBV10-2 and J usage is TRBJ1-5; D ambiguous. The V gene lost 6 bases and the J gene lost 9 bases, with 12 bases spanning the gap. Looked up from germline, CDR1 is WSHSY and CDR2 is SAAADI. This CDR3 contains 12 residues. The CDR3 loop is CASREALGPQHF. In nucleotides, the CDR3 is TGCGCCAGCAGGGAGGCACTAGGGCCCCAGCATTTT.

The genes are TRBV4-1 and TRBJ1-5, with TRBD1 identical over 7 bases. The V gene end was trimmed by 6 bases and the J gene end by 3 bases; junction bases not matched to a gene: 8. Germline V lookup: CDR1 MGHRA, CDR2 YSYEKL. The CDR3 loop spans 15 amino acids. The CDR3 DNA reads as TGCGCCAGCAGATTCGACAGGGCTTCCAATCAGCCCCAGCATTTT. As protein: CASRFDRASNQPQHF.

The chain joins TRBV11-2 to TRBJ1-1, with a weak D call TRBD1 (6 bases). CDR3 length equals 14 residues. Germline V gene lookup returns CDR1 SGHAT and CDR2 FQNNGV. Deletions cut 5 bases from V and 1 base from J, with 11 bases between. DNA for the CDR3: TGTGCCAGCAGCGCGCAGGGGCAGAACACTGAAGCTTTCTTT. Its protein is CASSAQGQNTEAFF.

This CDR3 is CASSPRQGAGEKLFF. CDR3 nucleotide sequence: TGTGCCAGCAGTCCCCGACAGGGGGCAGGTGAAAAACTGTTTTTT. The rearrangement uses TRBV6-5 and TRBJ1-4, with 10 bases lining up with TRBD1. With V trimmed by 5 bases and J by 7 bases, 7 bases remained unmatched. Looked up from germline, CDR1 is MNHEY and CDR2 is SVGAGI. The CDR3 has 15 residues.

The chain joins TRBV5-4 to TRBJ2-3; D could derive from TRBD1 or TRBD2 (6 bases each). The V end lost 4 bases, the J end lost 0 bases, and 12 bases lay between the germline ends. Germline values: CDR1 SGHNT, CDR2 YYREEE (reference sequence). The CDR3 is made up of 15 amino acids. CDR3 in DNA: TGTGCCAGCAGCCTGGGGGGCGTTAGCACAGATACGCAGTATTTT. This gives the protein CASSLGGVSTDTQYF.

This chain connects TRBV19 to TRBJ2-2; weak D call: TRBD1 (5 bases). Germline lookup yields CDR1 LNHDA and CDR2 SQIVND (reference sequence). CDR3 length: 13 amino acids. V was cut by 10 bases and J by 0 bases, with 9 bases left in between. CDR3 nucleotides: TGTGCCACCAGGGAAGCGAACACCGGGGAGCTGTTTTTT. This encodes CATREANTGELFF.

This clone has only a few counts. This chain links TRBV5-1 with TRBJ2-2; possibly TRBD2 for D (5 bases). This CDR3 contains 14 residues. V lost 4 bases and J lost 2, with 9 bases in between. CDR1 is SGHRS and CDR2 is YFSETQ in the germline V gene. CDR3 sequence: CASSPRENTGELFF. The CDR3 DNA reads TGCGCCAGCAGCCCCCGGGAAAACACCGGGGAGCTGTTTTTT.